Presented here are 27 T cell receptor beta chains from one specimen sequenced in a study of blood T cell repertoires in COVID-19 (dated by TCRdb to 2018 to 2020). Library method: the immunoSEQ multiplex PCR assay. The table was pulled from immuneACCESS by TCRdb, which kept in-frame rearrangements only. Such tables lose some clones; where checked, under half of the loss comes from unresolved V genes, and the rest has no known cause. Here the sample has 100,000 to 150,000 clones; approximately 84% occur a single time. Over 1.1% of the sample is held by the ten biggest clonotypes. Sequencing was carried out using peripheral blood. Receptor source: a man in his 60s with acute or convalescent COVID-19.

This clone was seen more than once but under ten times. The chain employs TRBV5-4 and TRBJ1-4; a weak D match, TRBD1 (6 bases). Germline CDR1 SGHNT, CDR2 YYREEE (reference sequence). Trimming removed 4 bases at V and 6 bases at J, with 16 bases between. CDR3 size: 15 residues. The CDR3 sequence: CASSQRTRGDEKLFF. In DNA, the CDR3 is TGTGCCAGCAGCCAGCGGACCAGGGGAGATGAAAAACTGTTTTTT.

J is TRBJ1-2 and V is TRBV20-1, with D unclear. Trimming took off 1 base at V and 7 bases at J, with 7 bases between the two ends. The CDR3 has 11 amino acids. Germline lookup yields CDR1 DFQATT and CDR2 SNEGSKA (reference sequence). CDR3 coding DNA: TGCAGTGCTAGAGGGACTGGTGGCTACACCTTC. This gives the protein CSARGTGGYTF.

V usage is TRBV12-5 and J usage is TRBJ2-7; the D is unclear. V shed 2 bases and J shed 6 bases, with 14 bases lying between them. The germline gives CDR1 LGHNT, CDR2 FRNRAP. This CDR3 region has 14 residues. The CDR3 here is CASGLSLRESEQYF. The CDR3 DNA reads as TGTGCTAGTGGTTTGTCCCTCCGAGAGTCCGAGCAGTACTTC.

This chain connects TRBV3-1 (or the pseudogene TRBV3-2) to TRBJ2-1; 10 nucleotides match TRBD1. The V gene end was trimmed by 2 bases and the J gene end by 2 bases; junction bases not matched to a gene: 6. Germline assignment: CDR1 LGHDT and CDR2 YNNKEL (reference sequence). CDR3 size: 17 residues. This chain's CDR3 is CASSQLGQGGPYNEQFF. The DNA for the CDR3 is TGTGCCAGCAGCCAACTAGGACAGGGGGGTCCCTACAATGAGCAGTTCTTC.

This clone has just one count. The chain is built from TRBV5-6 and TRBJ2-7; 7 nucleotides match TRBD1. Trimming removed 1 base from V and 4 bases from J; junction bases left unmatched: 5. CDR1 SGHDT and CDR2 YYEEEE come from the germline V gene. The CDR3 has 14 residues. CDR3 coding DNA: TGTGCCAGCAGCTTGTTAGGGGGCGTATACGAGCAGTACTTC. This codes for CASSLLGGVYEQYF.

The chain carries TRBV11-1 and TRBJ2-7; D gene ambiguous. The germline gives CDR1 SGHAT, CDR2 FQDESV (reference sequence). The CDR3 has 12 residues. V lost 8 bases and J 2 bases, leaving 10 bases between the germline ends. The CDR3 loop reads CASGSETYEQYF. CDR3 in DNA: TGTGCCAGCGGTAGTGAGACCTACGAGCAGTACTTC. The entire variable domain, with the rest obtained from reference TRBV11-1 and TRBJ2-7, is as follows: EAEVAQSPRYKITEKSQAVAFWCDPISGHATLYWYRQILGQGPELLVQFQDESVVDDSQLPKDRFSAERLKGVDSTLKIQPAELGDSAMYLCASGSETYEQYFGPGTRLTVT.

The chain carries TRBV30 and TRBJ1-5; 9 bases are shared with TRBD1. The germline V gene has CDR1 GTSNPN and CDR2 SVGIG (reference sequence). This CDR3 spans 17 amino acids. J lost 2 bases, V lost 0 bases, and 8 bases had no gene match. The CDR3 loop reads CAWSVGQGRLGNQPQHF. The CDR3 coding sequence is TGTGCCTGGAGTGTCGGACAGGGGCGATTGGGCAATCAGCCCCAGCATTTT.

This clone was counted between two and nine times. This chain uses TRBV25-1 with TRBJ2-2, with D maybe TRBD2 (5 bases). V was cut by 4 bases and J by 4 bases, with 10 bases left in between. This CDR3 comprises 14 residues. From germline, CDR1 is MGHDK and CDR2 SYGVNS. The CDR3 sequence: CASSGLAGTGELFF. The DNA of the CDR3 is TGTGCCAGCAGTGGACTGGCGGGCACCGGGGAGCTGTTTTTT.

The chain joins TRBV30 to TRBJ1-5; D is ambiguous. This CDR3 has 13 residues. Germline V gene sequence: CDR1 GTSNPN, CDR2 SVGIG (reference sequence). The V gene lost 5 bases and the J gene lost 0 bases, with 8 bases spanning the gap. CDR3 region: CAWGDGSNQPQHF. Written as DNA, the CDR3 is TGTGCCTGGGGAGACGGTAGCAATCAGCCCCAGCATTTT.

This rearrangement joins TRBV6-5 to TRBJ2-1; D may be TRBD2 (5 bases). Trimming took off 7 bases at V and 2 bases at J, with 15 bases between the two ends. The CDR3 contains 15 residues. The germline V gene has CDR1 MNHEY and CDR2 SVGAGI. The CDR3 sequence is CASTRTAETYNEQFF. The CDR3, as DNA: TGTGCCAGCACCAGGACTGCAGAAACCTACAATGAGCAGTTCTTC.

The chain carries TRBV9 and TRBJ2-2; possible D gene TRBD2, 5 bases. Looked up from germline, CDR1 is SGDLS and CDR2 is YYNGEE. Trimming stripped 2 bases from V and 7 bases from J, with 9 bases between. This CDR3 has 13 amino acids. CDR3 DNA: TGTGCCAGCAGCGTGGCTGAGGGCGGGGAGCTGTTTTTT. Translating gives CASSVAEGGELFF.

The rearrangement links TRBV29-1 to TRBJ1-2, with a tentative D call TRBD1 (5 bases). CDR1 SQVTM and CDR2 ANQGSEA come from the germline V gene. The CDR3 spans 13 residues. V dropped 3 bases and J dropped 8 bases, with 16 bases sitting between them. The CDR3 loop reads CSVDDLAGQGYTF. The CDR3, as DNA: TGCAGCGTTGATGATCTCGCAGGGCAGGGCTACACCTTC.

Only one count was recorded for this clone. The chain joins TRBV5-4 to TRBJ1-1; 7 bases map to TRBD1. Germline V CDR1 and CDR2: SGHNT, YYREEE (reference sequence). Trimming at V came to 5 bases and at J to 4 bases, leaving 11 bases not matched to a gene. CDR3 length: 15 amino acids. The CDR3 loop reads CASSRGGITVTEAFF. In nucleotides, the CDR3 is TGTGCCAGCAGTAGAGGGGGCATAACCGTCACTGAAGCTTTCTTT.

The chain links TRBV18 to TRBJ1-1; 9 bases line up with TRBD1. V shed 0 bases and J 7 bases; nucleotides not matched to a gene: 3. Germline V gives CDR1 KGHSH, CDR2 LQKENI. The CDR3 sequence is 14 residues long. The CDR3 loop reads CASSPPTGGSEAFF. The CDR3, as DNA: TGTGCCAGCTCACCACCTACAGGGGGCAGTGAAGCTTTCTTT.

The V and J genes are TRBV5-1 and TRBJ1-1; D is unclear. This CDR3 has 15 residues. Germline V CDR1 and CDR2: SGHRS, YFSETQ. The ends were cut back, 0 bases at V and 1 base at J, with 10 bases in the middle. The CDR3 nucleotides read TGCGCCAGCAGCTTGGGCTGGGAGGGGAACACTGAAGCTTTCTTT. Translated: CASSLGWEGNTEAFF.

V is TRBV28 and J is TRBJ1-5, with a tentative D call TRBD1 (5 bases). CDR1 MDHEN and CDR2 SYDVKM come from the germline V gene. Trimming left V 8 bases short and J 7 bases short, with 18 bases between. The CDR3 spans 14 residues. CDR3 region: CASGGELAGQPQHF. DNA for the CDR3: TGTGCCAGCGGGGGGGAGCTGGCCGGACAGCCCCAGCATTTT. Filled out from reference TRBV28 and TRBJ1-5, the complete variable domain reads DVKVTQSSRYLVKRTGEKVFLECVQDMDHENMFWYRQDPGLGLRLIYFSYDVKMKEKGDIPEGYSVSREKKERFSLILESASTNQTSMYLCASGGELAGQPQHFGDGTRLSIL.

This clone appeared many times. The chain has TRBV7-8 and TRBJ2-1; D might be TRBD1 (6 bases). Trimming removed 3 bases from V and 10 bases from J, with 13 bases in between. The CDR3 extends over 13 amino acids. The germline V gene has CDR1 SGHVS and CDR2 FQNEAQ. Written as DNA, the CDR3 is TGTGCCAGCAGCTTTTATCAGGGGAAAGAGCAGTTCTTC. Translated: CASSFYQGKEQFF.

The CDR3 DNA reads as TGTGCCAGCAGCCTACTAGCGGGAGGGCCTAATGAGCAGTTCTTC. Protein: CASSLLAGGPNEQFF. J is TRBJ2-1 and V is TRBV3-1 (or the pseudogene TRBV3-2); the match to TRBD2 covers 13 bases. Looked up from germline, CDR1 is LGHDT and CDR2 is YNNKEL (reference sequence). This CDR3 region has 15 residues. The V gene end was trimmed by 4 bases and the J gene end by 7 bases; junction bases not matched to a gene: 4.

V usage is TRBV29-1 and J usage is TRBJ1-2, with D tentatively TRBD1 (5 bases). V was shortened by 6 bases and J by 8 bases, with 19 bases between the two germline ends. CDR1 and CDR2 from the germline V gene are SQVTM and ANQGSEA. This CDR3 has 13 residues. The CDR3 protein is CSVFTGTQWGYTF. CDR3 nucleotides: TGCAGCGTATTTACCGGGACTCAATGGGGCTACACCTTC.

Written as DNA, the CDR3 is TGTGCCAGCAGTCCCCCTCACAGGACCTATGGCTACACCTTC. Protein: CASSPPHRTYGYTF. The J gene is TRBJ1-2, the V gene TRBV28, with D perhaps matching TRBD1 (5 bases). The CDR3 covers 14 residues. Germline V lookup: CDR1 MDHEN, CDR2 SYDVKM. V was clipped by 5 bases and J by 4 bases, with 14 bases between them.

This chain links TRBV5-4 with TRBJ1-6; D is possibly TRBD1 (5 bases). The CDR3 is 14 residues long. Germline V gene sequence: CDR1 SGHNT, CDR2 YYREEE (reference sequence). Trimming took 4 bases from V and 7 from J, leaving 12 bases between them. Here the CDR3 DNA reads TGTGCCAGCAGCACAGGACGGCTAAATTCACCCCTCCACTTT. Protein product: CASSTGRLNSPLHF.

The chain is built from TRBV28 and TRBJ2-3; a weak D match, TRBD2 (6 bases). The CDR3 sequence is 15 residues long. Trimming cost V 6 bases and J 0 bases, with 13 bases left between them. CDR1 MDHEN and CDR2 SYDVKM come from the germline V gene. The DNA for the CDR3 is TGTGCCAGCAGACGCGGGGACCCTAGCACAGATACGCAGTATTTT. Encoded protein: CASRRGDPSTDTQYF.

The gene calls are TRBV10-3 and TRBJ2-3; 8 nucleotides agree with TRBD1. Germline V gene lookup returns CDR1 ENHRY and CDR2 SYGVKD. Trimming removed 2 bases from V and 4 bases from J; junction bases left unmatched: 11. The length of the CDR3 is 17 residues. Written as DNA, the CDR3 is TGTGCCATCAGTGAGAAGCAGGGGGCTATCATCGCAGATACGCAGTATTTT. Protein product: CAISEKQGAIIADTQYF.

The chain links TRBV29-1 to TRBJ2-1; a weak D match, TRBD1 (5 bases). The CDR3 spans 11 residues. Germline V gives CDR1 SQVTM, CDR2 ANQGSEA. CDR3 sequence: CGSRAYNEQFF. CDR3 DNA: TGCGGCAGCAGGGCCTACAATGAGCAGTTCTTC.

This clone was recorded a few times. V usage is TRBV18 and J usage is TRBJ1-1; D is perhaps TRBD1 (5 bases). Looked up from germline, CDR1 is KGHSH and CDR2 is LQKENI. The CDR3 totals 13 residues. Trimming cost V 5 bases and J 3 bases, with 10 bases left between them. Written as DNA, the CDR3 is TGTGCCAGCTCATCCGGACACGACACTGAAGCTTTCTTT. Amino acids: CASSSGHDTEAFF.

This rearrangement joins TRBV2 to TRBJ2-7, with D tentatively TRBD1 (6 bases). This CDR3 spans 13 amino acids. V was cut by 7 bases and J by 0 bases, with 10 bases left in between. CDR1 and CDR2 (germline): SNHLY, FYNNEI. The CDR3 region is CASTRDISYEQYF. DNA for the CDR3: TGTGCCAGCACCCGGGACATCTCCTACGAGCAGTACTTC.

This clone has just one count. The rearrangement links TRBV7-8 to TRBJ2-1; 14 nucleotides line up with TRBD2. V trimming: 9 bases; J trimming: 5 bases; junction bases outside the gene matches: 3. This CDR3 contains 14 residues. From germline, CDR1 is SGHVS and CDR2 FQNEAQ. This chain's CDR3 is CASQGLAGDNEQFF. The CDR3 DNA is TGTGCCAGTCAGGGACTAGCGGGGGACAATGAGCAGTTCTTC.